What follows describes a single T cell receptor beta chain. The target antigen is unknown. Germline V gene sequence: CDR1 MDHEN, CDR2 SYDVKM. The CDR3 length is 19 residues. Trimming took off 6 bases at V and 0 bases at J, with 24 bases between the two ends. This record belongs to a study of shared clonotypes between healthy human individuals. Notes on the study in general: Relative to clonotypes present in all four donors, those not shared had lower generation probabilities. Larger estimated richness was generally seen in naive subsets than in memory subsets.

TCRdb's copy holds only in-frame clones and misses some; the assay was immunoSEQ multiplex PCR. The sample shows about 1 million clones, around 74% of them seen only once. The TCR was taken from a man aged 18 to 29 in good health. Sequencing used memory CD4+ T cells sorted from blood. The subset is: CD45RA-negative fraction. The chain uses TRBV28 and TRBJ1-3; the D gene is possibly TRBD1 (5 bases). DNA for the CDR3: TGTGCCAGCAGCCTACCCTCCCTCTACAGGCTAAGCTCTGGAAACACCATATATTTT. This codes for CASSLPSLYRLSSGNTIYF.